Below, one T cell receptor (beta chain) is given with its context. V shed 8 bases and J 8 bases; nucleotides not matched to a gene: 9. CDR3 length equals 15 residues. CDR1 and CDR2 (germline): ENHRY, SYGVKD. TCRdb reanalysed the 5' RACE reads using MiXCR and keeps one entry per CDR3 protein. Seen here are roughly 170,000 distinct CDR3 sequences, around 20% observed once, and the top ten hold 3.9%. This entry comes from a study of T-cell memory formation after mild COVID-19. The specimen sequenced was PBMCs or a T cell subset sorted from them (not recorded which). The clonotype was recovered from a man aged 18 to 30 who had mild COVID-19 (a few samples of this study predate the infection). Cell type and time point are not known. This chain links TRBV10-3 with TRBJ2-1, with 13 bases lining up with TRBD2. Here the CDR3 DNA reads TGTGCCATCTCGAGAACTAGCGGGGGGGCCTATGAGCAGTTCTTC. Translated, it gives CAISRTSGGAYEQFF.